The 5 T cell receptor beta chains listed next were all sequenced from one sample in a study of blood T cells in healthy people across ages. A second PCR of about 6 to 12 cycles used a sample-barcoded 5' primer and a J-beta primer mix. TCRdb fed the 5' RACE reads into MiXCR, producing one record per CDR3 protein. The sample includes just over 1 million distinct CDR3 sequences, around 45% seen only once; the top ten take 18%. Source material: blood. The receptor set was obtained from a woman aged 55-70 years in good health.

This clonotype was picked up many times. The V and J genes are TRBV7-2 and TRBJ2-3; 7 bases match TRBD2. This CDR3 contains 12 residues. The germline CDR1 and CDR2 sequences are SGHTA and FQGNSA. The V and J ends lost 5 bases and 8 bases, in that order; junction bases with no gene match: 4. DNA of the CDR3: TGTGCCAGCAGCGCTGAGCGGGGTACGCAGTATTTT. Its protein is CASSAERGTQYF.

This chain links TRBV12-3 or TRBV12-4 with TRBJ2-1; 11 positions match TRBD2. CDR3 length: 15 residues. V was clipped by 3 bases and J by 6 bases; unmatched bases: 4. CDR3 nucleotide sequence: TGTGCCAGCAGTTTCGTAGCGGGAGGGTTCAATGAGCAGTTCTTC. Amino acid sequence: CASSFVAGGFNEQFF.

This clonotype was found a few times. V is TRBV7-3 and J is TRBJ1-2, with D tentatively TRBD1 (5 bases). V was cut by 0 bases and J by 4 bases, with 9 bases left in between. Germline lookup yields CDR1 SGHTA and CDR2 FQGTGA. There are 14 residues in the CDR3. The CDR3 region is CASSLTPGGYGYTF. The CDR3, as DNA: TGTGCCAGCAGCTTAACTCCGGGGGGCTATGGCTACACCTTC.

Comments on this clonotype: A clone one base away is much larger, so this may be a read error. CDR3 residues: CSTAGGDTDTQYF. In nucleotides, the CDR3 is TGCAGCACCGCCGGGGGCGACACAGATACGCAGTATTTT. The chain has TRBV29-1 and TRBJ2-3, with D perhaps being TRBD1 or TRBD2 (6 bases each). Trimming removed 8 bases from V and 2 bases from J, with 14 bases in between. The CDR3 is made up of 13 amino acids. The germline gives CDR1 SQVTM, CDR2 ANQGSEA.

This clonotype was counted a few times. V gene TRBV6-5 combines with J gene TRBJ2-7; 15 bases line up with TRBD2. From germline, CDR1 is MNHEY and CDR2 SVGAGI. V was clipped by 2 bases and J by 5 bases; unmatched bases: 4. The CDR3 runs to 16 residues. The CDR3 reads CASSYGLAGGPNEQYF. DNA of the CDR3: TGTGCCAGCAGTTACGGACTAGCGGGAGGGCCTAACGAGCAGTACTTC.